This TCR beta chain was recorded in a study of T cell repertoires in cytomegalovirus infection. About the study: Public signatures in TCR beta pointed to CMV infection and matching HLA type. Notes on the study in general: There were HLA-C-restricted CMV-specific TCR beta clonotypes dominating the ex vivo response.

This clonotype has just a few counts. Its antigen is undetermined. TCRdb reanalysed the reads using MiXCR and keeps one entry per CDR3 protein. The table has about 320,000 distinct CDR3 sequences, 8% to 10% seen once. Sample: PBMCs. The TCR sequence derives from a human donor in good health (CMV status not recorded). Some clones in this sample may be carry-over from other donors' samples.

Written as DNA, the CDR3 is TGTGCCAGTAGGGACAGACTAATCCAGAACACCGGGGAGCTGTTTTTT. This encodes CASRDRLIQNTGELFF. The chain carries TRBV19 and TRBJ2-2, with D perhaps TRBD1 (6 bases). CDR1 and CDR2 (germline): LNHDA, SQIVND (reference sequence). There are 16 residues in the CDR3. V lost 6 bases, J lost 1 base, and 15 bases lay in between.